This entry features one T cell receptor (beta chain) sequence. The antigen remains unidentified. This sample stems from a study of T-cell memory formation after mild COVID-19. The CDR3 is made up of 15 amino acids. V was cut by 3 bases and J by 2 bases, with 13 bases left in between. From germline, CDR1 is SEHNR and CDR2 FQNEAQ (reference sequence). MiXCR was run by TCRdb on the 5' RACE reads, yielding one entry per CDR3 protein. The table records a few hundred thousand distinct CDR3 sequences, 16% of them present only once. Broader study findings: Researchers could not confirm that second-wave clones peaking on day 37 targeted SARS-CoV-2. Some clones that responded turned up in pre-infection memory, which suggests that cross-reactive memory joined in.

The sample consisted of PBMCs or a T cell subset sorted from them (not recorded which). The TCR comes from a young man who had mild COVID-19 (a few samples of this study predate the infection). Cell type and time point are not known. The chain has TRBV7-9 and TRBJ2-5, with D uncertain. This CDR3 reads CASSFSLRRQETQYF. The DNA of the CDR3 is TGTGCCAGCAGCTTCAGCCTCCGGCGGCAAGAGACCCAGTACTTC.